The rows below give T cell receptor beta chains drawn from one sample of a study of response to subunit inactivated influenza vaccine. MiXCR was run by TCRdb on the RT-PCR reads, yielding one entry per CDR3 protein. Of roughly 460,000 distinct CDR3 sequences in the sample, around 9.9% were seen once. Sequencing was performed on PBMCs from blood, taken 40 to 50 days after vaccination. The receptor set was obtained from a man in his fifties who received an inactivated influenza vaccine. CDR3s include the opening cysteine and the closing phenylalanine or tryptophan. Each record gives: D gene, J gene, clone size, V gene, CDR3 DNA, CDR3 protein. The D gene is left open where the match is weak. Clone size, where shown, is once, few, many, or a class for clones that have expanded.

>.|TRBJ1-3|few|TRBV7-2
TGTGCCAGCAGCACCGGGCCAAGCTCTGGAAACACCATATATTTT
CASSTGPSSGNTIYF
>TRBD1|TRBJ2-7|few|TRBV20-1
TGCAGTGCTAGATTCGCAGGGGGCCGCTACGAGCAGTACTTC
CSARFAGGRYEQYF
>TRBD2|TRBJ2-1|.|TRBV7-9
TGTGCCAGCAGCACCATCAGCGGGAGCTCCTACAATGAGCAGTTCTTC
CASSTISGSSYNEQFF
>TRBD2|TRBJ2-5|.|TRBV5-1
TGCGCCAGCAGCTTGGCCGTGGGACTAGTTATGGAGACCCAGTACTTC
CASSLAVGLVMETQYF
>.|TRBJ2-1|.|TRBV12-5
TGTGCTAGTGGTTTAGGGTATGAGCAGTTCTTC
CASGLGYEQFF
>.|TRBJ2-3|many|TRBV20-1
TGCAGTGCTCCTCCGGTGAGCACAGATACGCAGTATTTT
CSAPPVSTDTQYF
>.|TRBJ2-7|.|TRBV12-3/TRBV12-4
TGTGCCAGCACTTCCCGGCAGGGAACCTACGAGCAGTACTTC
CASTSRQGTYEQYF
>.|TRBJ2-1|few|TRBV15
TGTGCCACCAGCAGGGAACTAGCTTCCTACAATGAGCAGTTCTTC
CATSRELASYNEQFF
>TRBD2|TRBJ2-1|many|TRBV2
TGTGCCAGCAGCGCCCTAGCGGGCTACTACAATGAGCAGTTCTTC
CASSALAGYYNEQFF
>.|TRBJ2-5|many|TRBV12-3/TRBV12-4
TGTGCCAGCAGGGAGGGGGAGACCCAGTACTTC
CASREGETQYF
>TRBD2|TRBJ2-5|few|TRBV11-2
TGTGCCAGCAGCGCTCTTAGAGCGGGAGTAGAGACCCAGTACTTC
CASSALRAGVETQYF
>.|TRBJ1-5|.|TRBV20-1
TGCAGTGCTAGAGATCTCCGGGTACTTAGCAATCAGCCCCAGCATTTT
CSARDLRVLSNQPQHF
>.|TRBJ2-5|few|TRBV5-1
TGCGCCAGCAGCTTGGAGCCTAGCGTGGAGACCCAGTACTTC
CASSLEPSVETQYF
>.|TRBJ1-4|few|TRBV12-3/TRBV12-4
TGTGCCAGCAGTTTGGATGGACTCTTGAATGAAAAACTGTTTTTT
CASSLDGLLNEKLFF
>TRBD1|TRBJ1-3|.|TRBV15
TGTGCCACCAGCAGAGACGGGACAGTCACTGGAAACACCATATATTTT
CATSRDGTVTGNTIYF
>.|TRBJ2-4|few|TRBV18
TGTGCCAGCTCACCACGACCGCTAGTTGGGGCCAAAAACATTCAGTACTTC
CASSPRPLVGAKNIQYF
>TRBD1|TRBJ2-7|few|TRBV4-1
TGCGCCAGCAGCGAGACAGGGAACTACGAGCAGTACTTC
CASSETGNYEQYF
>.|TRBJ1-5|.|TRBV9
TGTGCCAGCAGCGTAGGAGGGGCTTTTGGTCAGCCCCAGCATTTT
CASSVGGAFGQPQHF
>.|TRBJ1-1|many|TRBV25-1
TGTGCCAGCAGTGAAGTAGGGGAGAACACTGAAGCTTTCTTT
CASSEVGENTEAFF
>.|TRBJ2-1|few|TRBV7-9
TGTGCCAGCAGCAGGGGCCTCGATTACCCGTTCTTC
CASSRGLDYPFF
>.|TRBJ2-1|few|TRBV11-2
TGTGCCAGCAGCATCCCCGGGACGGATTACAATGAGCAGTTCTTC
CASSIPGTDYNEQFF
>.|TRBJ2-2|few|TRBV5-4
TGTGCCAGCAGCTTGCCTATACCCGGGGGCACCGGGGAGCTGTTTTTT
CASSLPIPGGTGELFF
>.|TRBJ2-5|many|TRBV29-1
TGCAGCGTTGAGGCGGGTAGAGAGACCCAGTACTTC
CSVEAGRETQYF
>TRBD2|TRBJ2-5|once|TRBV6-1
TGTGCCAGCAGGTCCGGGACTAGCGGGAGTGTGGAGACCCAGTACTTC
CASRSGTSGSVETQYF
>.|TRBJ2-7|.|TRBV4-2
TGTGCCAGCAGCCAACAAAGGGGGATTTACGAGCAGTACTTC
CASSQQRGIYEQYF
>.|TRBJ2-1|many|TRBV29-1
TGCAGCGTGGGAGGGGGGGGAGGCGGTAATGAGCAGTTCTTC
CSVGGGGGGNEQFF
>.|TRBJ2-3|few|TRBV2
TGTGCCAGCAGCAGACTAGCAGATACGCAGTATTTT
CASSRLADTQYF
>.|TRBJ2-6|.|TRBV10-3
TGTGCCATCAGCGGACCGGGGGCCAACGTCCTGACTTTC
CAISGPGANVLTF
>TRBD1|TRBJ2-7|many|TRBV7-9
TGTGCCAGCAGCCTAGGGACAGCGTTTGAGCAGTACTTC
CASSLGTAFEQYF
>.|TRBJ2-7|many|TRBV20-1
TGCAGTGCCAAGACTCCTTCCTACGAGCAGTACTTC
CSAKTPSYEQYF
>.|TRBJ1-2|many|TRBV7-9
TGTGCCAGCAGCTTAGGGAGTGGCTACACCTTC
CASSLGSGYTF
>.|TRBJ2-1|many|TRBV5-1
TGCGCCAGCCAGGGGGGAGGAAACTTTACGGGCCCTTCCTGGCATGAGCAGTTCTTC
CASQGGGNFTGPSWHEQFF